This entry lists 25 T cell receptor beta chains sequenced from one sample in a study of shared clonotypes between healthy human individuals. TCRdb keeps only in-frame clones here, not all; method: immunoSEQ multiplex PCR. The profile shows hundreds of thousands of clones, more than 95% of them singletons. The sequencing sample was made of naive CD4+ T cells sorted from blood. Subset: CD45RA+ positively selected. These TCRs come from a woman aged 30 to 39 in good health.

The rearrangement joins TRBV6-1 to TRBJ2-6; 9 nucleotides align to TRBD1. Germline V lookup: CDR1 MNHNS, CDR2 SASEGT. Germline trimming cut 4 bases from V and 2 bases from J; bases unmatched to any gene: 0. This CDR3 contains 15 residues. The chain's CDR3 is CASSGQGAGANVLTF. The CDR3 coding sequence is TGTGCCAGCAGTGGACAGGGGGCTGGGGCCAACGTCCTGACTTTC.

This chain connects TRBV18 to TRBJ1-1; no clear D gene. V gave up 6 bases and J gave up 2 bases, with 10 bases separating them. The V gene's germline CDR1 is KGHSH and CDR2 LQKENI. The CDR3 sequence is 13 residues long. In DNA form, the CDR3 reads TGTGCCAGCTCTTCTGGGGTCAACACTGAAGCTTTCTTT. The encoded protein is CASSSGVNTEAFF.

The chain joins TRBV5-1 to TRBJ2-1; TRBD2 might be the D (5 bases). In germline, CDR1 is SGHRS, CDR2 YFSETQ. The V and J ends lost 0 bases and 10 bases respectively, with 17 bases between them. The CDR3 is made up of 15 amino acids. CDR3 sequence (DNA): TGCGCCAGCAGCTTGGTAGAGCGGATGGCCCAAGAGCAGTTCTTC. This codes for CASSLVERMAQEQFF.

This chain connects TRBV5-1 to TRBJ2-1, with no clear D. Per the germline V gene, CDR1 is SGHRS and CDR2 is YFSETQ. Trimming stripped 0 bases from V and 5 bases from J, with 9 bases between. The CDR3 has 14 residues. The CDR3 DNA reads TGCGCCAGCAGCTTGGTGGGAAGGGACAATGAGCAGTTCTTC. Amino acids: CASSLVGRDNEQFF.

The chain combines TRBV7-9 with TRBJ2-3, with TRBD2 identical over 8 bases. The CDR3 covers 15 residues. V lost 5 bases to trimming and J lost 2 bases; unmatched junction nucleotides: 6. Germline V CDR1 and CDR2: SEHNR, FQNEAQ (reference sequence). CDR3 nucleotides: TGTGCCAGCAGCAAAAGCGGGAGATACACAGATACGCAGTATTTT. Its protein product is CASSKSGRYTDTQYF.

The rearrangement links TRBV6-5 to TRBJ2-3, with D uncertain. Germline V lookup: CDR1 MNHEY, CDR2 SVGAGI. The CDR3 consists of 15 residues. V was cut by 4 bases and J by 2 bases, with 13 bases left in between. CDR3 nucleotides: TGTGCCAGCAGTTTGCTTGCCATCTACACAGATACGCAGTATTTT. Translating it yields CASSLLAIYTDTQYF.

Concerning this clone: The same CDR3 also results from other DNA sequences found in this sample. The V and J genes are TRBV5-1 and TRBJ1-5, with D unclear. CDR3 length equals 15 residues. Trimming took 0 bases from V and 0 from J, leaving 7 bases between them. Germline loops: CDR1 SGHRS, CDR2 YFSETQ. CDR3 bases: TGCGCCAGCAGCTTGGAGGGTCGTAGCAATCAGCCCCAGCATTTT. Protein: CASSLEGRSNQPQHF.

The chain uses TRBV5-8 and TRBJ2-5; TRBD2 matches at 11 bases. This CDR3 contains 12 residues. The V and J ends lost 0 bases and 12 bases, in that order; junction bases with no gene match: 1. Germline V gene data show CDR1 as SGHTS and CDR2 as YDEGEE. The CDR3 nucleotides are TGTGCCAGCAGCTTGGGACTAGCGGGGAAGTACTTC. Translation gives CASSLGLAGKYF.

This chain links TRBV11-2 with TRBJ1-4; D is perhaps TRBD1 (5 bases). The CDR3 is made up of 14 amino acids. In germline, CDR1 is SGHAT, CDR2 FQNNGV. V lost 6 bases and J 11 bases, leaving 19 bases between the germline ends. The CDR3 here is CASRDPGLGDKLFF. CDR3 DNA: TGTGCCAGCAGGGATCCAGGGTTGGGGGATAAACTGTTTTTT. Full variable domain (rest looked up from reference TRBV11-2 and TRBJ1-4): EAGVAQSPRYKIIEKRQSVAFWCNPISGHATLYWYQQILGQGPKLLIQFQNNGVVDDSQLPKDRFSAERLKGVDSTLKIQPAKLEDSAVYLCASRDPGLGDKLFFGSGTQLSVL.

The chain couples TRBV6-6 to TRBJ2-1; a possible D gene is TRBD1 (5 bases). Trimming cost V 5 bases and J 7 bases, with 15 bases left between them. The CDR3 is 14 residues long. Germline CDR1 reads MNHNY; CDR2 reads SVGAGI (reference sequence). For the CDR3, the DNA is TGTGCCAGCAGTCGACCGATTCAGGGAAATGAGCAGTTCTTC. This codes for CASSRPIQGNEQFF.

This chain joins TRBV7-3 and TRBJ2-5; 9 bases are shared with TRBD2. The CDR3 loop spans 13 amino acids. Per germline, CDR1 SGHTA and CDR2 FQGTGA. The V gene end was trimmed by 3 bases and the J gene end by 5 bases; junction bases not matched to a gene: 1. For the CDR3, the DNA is TGTGCCAGCAGCTTGCGGGAGGGTGAGACCCAGTACTTC. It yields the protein CASSLREGETQYF.

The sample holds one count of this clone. In nucleotides, the CDR3 is TGTGCCAGCAGTACCATAGCGGGACTCGGCACAGATACGCAGTATTTT. Amino acids: CASSTIAGLGTDTQYF. V is TRBV27 and J is TRBJ2-3; 8 bases agree with TRBD2. CDR1 and CDR2 from the germline V gene are MNHEY and SMNVEV (reference sequence). Trimming at V came to 5 bases and at J to 1 base, leaving 8 bases not matched to a gene. This CDR3 region has 16 residues.

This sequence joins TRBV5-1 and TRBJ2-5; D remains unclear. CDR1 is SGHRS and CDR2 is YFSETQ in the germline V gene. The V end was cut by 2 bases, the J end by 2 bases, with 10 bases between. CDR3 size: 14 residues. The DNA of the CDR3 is TGCGCCAGCAGCTTTACCGGGCCTCAAGAGACCCAGTACTTC. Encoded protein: CASSFTGPQETQYF.

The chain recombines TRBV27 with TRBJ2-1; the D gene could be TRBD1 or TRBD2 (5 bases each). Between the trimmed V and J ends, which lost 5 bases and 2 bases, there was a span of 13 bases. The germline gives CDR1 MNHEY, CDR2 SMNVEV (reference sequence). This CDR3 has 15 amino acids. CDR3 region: CASSPRDPAYNEQFF. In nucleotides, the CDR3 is TGTGCCAGCAGTCCCCGGGACCCCGCCTACAATGAGCAGTTCTTC.

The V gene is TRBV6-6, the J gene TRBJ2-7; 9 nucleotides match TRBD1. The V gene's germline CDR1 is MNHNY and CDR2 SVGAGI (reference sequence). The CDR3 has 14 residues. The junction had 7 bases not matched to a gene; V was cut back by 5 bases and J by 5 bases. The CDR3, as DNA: TGTGCCAGCAGTGCCCGGGACAGGGTCCACGAGCAGTACTTC. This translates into CASSARDRVHEQYF.

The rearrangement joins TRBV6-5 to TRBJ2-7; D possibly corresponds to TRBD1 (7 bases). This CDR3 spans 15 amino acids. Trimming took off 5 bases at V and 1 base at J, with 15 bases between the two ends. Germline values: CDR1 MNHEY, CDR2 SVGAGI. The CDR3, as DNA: TGTGCCAGCAGTCGGGCGGGGACAGCTTCCTACGAGCAGTACTTC. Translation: CASSRAGTASYEQYF.

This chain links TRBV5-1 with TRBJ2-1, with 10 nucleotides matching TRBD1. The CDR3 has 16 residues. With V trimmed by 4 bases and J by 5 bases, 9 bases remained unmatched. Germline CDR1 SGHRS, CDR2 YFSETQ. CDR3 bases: TGCGCCAGCAGCACGCGGACAGGGGGGAACAACAATGAGCAGTTCTTC. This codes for CASSTRTGGNNNEQFF.

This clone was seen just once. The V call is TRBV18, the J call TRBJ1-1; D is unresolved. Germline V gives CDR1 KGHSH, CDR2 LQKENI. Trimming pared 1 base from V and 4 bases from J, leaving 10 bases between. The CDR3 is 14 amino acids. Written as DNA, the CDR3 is TGTGCCAGCTCACCACAGGCTACAGTCACTGAAGCTTTCTTT. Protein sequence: CASSPQATVTEAFF.

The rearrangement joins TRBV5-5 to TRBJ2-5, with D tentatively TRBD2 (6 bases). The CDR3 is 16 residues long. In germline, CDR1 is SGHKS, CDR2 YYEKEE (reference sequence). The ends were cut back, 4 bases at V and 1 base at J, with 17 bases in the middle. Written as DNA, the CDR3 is TGTGCCAGCAGCCCTGGTGGAGGGAGCTCCCAAGAGACCCAGTACTTC. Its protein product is CASSPGGGSSQETQYF. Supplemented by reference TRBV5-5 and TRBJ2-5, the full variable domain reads DAGVTQSPTHLIKTRGQQVTLRCSPISGHKSVSWYQQVLGQGPQFIFQYYEKEERGRGNFPDRFSARQFPNYSSELNVNALLLGDSALYLCASSPGGGSSQETQYFGPGTRLLVL.

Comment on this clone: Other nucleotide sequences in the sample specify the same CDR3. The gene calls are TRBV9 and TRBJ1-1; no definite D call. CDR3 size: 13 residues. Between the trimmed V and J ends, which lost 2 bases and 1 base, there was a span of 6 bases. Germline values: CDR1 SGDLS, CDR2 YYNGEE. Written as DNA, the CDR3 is TGTGCCAGCAGCGTTGTAGCGAACACTGAAGCTTTCTTT. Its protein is CASSVVANTEAFF.

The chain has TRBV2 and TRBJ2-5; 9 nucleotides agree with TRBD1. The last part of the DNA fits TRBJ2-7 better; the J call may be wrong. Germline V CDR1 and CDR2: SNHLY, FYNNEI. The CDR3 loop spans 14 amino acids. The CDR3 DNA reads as TGTGCCAGCACCACCGGGACAGGGTGGGGCGAGCAGTACTTC. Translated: CASTTGTGWGEQYF.

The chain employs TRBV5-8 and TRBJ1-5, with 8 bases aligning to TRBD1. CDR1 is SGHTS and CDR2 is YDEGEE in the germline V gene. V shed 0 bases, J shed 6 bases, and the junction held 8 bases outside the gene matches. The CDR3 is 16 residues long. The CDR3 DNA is TGTGCCAGCAGCTTGGGGACAGGGTCGGCCAGTCAGCCCCAGCATTTT. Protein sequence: CASSLGTGSASQPQHF.

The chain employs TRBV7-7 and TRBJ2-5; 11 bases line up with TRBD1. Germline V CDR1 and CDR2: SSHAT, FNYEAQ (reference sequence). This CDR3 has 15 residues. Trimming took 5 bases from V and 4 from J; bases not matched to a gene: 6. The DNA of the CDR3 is TGTGCCAGCAGCGTGGCCGGGACAGGGGGAGAGACCCAGTACTTC. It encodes CASSVAGTGGETQYF. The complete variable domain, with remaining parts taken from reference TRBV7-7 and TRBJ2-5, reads GAGVSQSPRYKVTKRGQDVTLRCDPISSHATLYWYQQALGQGPEFLTYFNYEAQPDKSGLPSDRFSAERPEGSISTLTIQRTEQRDSAMYRCASSVAGTGGETQYFGPGTRLLVL.

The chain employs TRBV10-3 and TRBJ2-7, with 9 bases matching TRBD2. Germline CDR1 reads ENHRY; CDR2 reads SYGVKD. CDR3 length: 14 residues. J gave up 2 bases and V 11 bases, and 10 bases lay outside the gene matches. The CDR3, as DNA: TGTGCCGCAGGGGACCTAGCGGGAACCTACGAGCAGTACTTC. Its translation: CAAGDLAGTYEQYF.

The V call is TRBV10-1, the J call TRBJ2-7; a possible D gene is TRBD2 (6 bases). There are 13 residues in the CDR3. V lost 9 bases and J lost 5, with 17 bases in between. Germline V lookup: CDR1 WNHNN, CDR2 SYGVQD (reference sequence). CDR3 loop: CASRRGQGDEQYF. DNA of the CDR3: TGCGCCAGTCGGAGGGGCCAGGGCGACGAGCAGTACTTC.